The 11 T cell receptor beta chains given below trace back to one sample, sequenced in a study of beta chain features in type 1 diabetes. The study reverse transcribed the entire isolated RNA, so it sequenced expressed TCRB transcripts. Assay: immunoSEQ multiplex PCR; the TCRdb copy retains only in-frame clones and omits some. The sample includes around 240,000 clones, more than 65% of them seen just once. Sequences were obtained from naive CD4+ T cells from blood. These receptors all stem from a man aged 25-40 years in good health.

The rearrangement joins TRBV12-5 to TRBJ2-7, with D tentatively TRBD1 (6 bases). CDR1 and CDR2 (germline): LGHNT, FRNRAP. The CDR3 runs 11 residues. V lost 7 bases and J lost 7, with 11 bases in between. The CDR3 coding sequence is TGTGCTAGTGCTACAGGGTTGGAGCAGTACTTC. Translation: CASATGLEQYF. The whole variable domain, remainder taken from reference TRBV12-5 and TRBJ2-7, is DARVTQTPRHKVTEMGQEVTMRCQPILGHNTVFWYRQTMMQGLELLAYFRNRAPLDDSGMPKDRFSAEMPDATLATLKIQPSEPRDSAVYFCASATGLEQYFGPGTRLTVT.

Concerning this clone: The junction departs from the called germline gene at one end, perhaps through a read error. J is TRBJ1-2 and V is TRBV30; 7 bases align to TRBD1. This CDR3 has 13 amino acids. The germline CDR1 and CDR2 sequences are GTSNPN and SVGIG (reference sequence). The CDR3 coding sequence is TGTGCCTGGAGTGGGTTACTTGGACAGGCCTCGATCTTC. It specifies CAWSGLLGQASIF.

The chain combines TRBV9 with TRBJ1-5, with D perhaps matching TRBD1 (6 bases). The CDR3 runs to 14 residues. Trimming removed 4 bases from V and 1 base from J, with 9 bases in between. The V gene's germline CDR1 is SGDLS and CDR2 YYNGEE. In nucleotides, the CDR3 is TGTGCCAGCAGCACAGACAGGAGCAATCAGCCCCAGCATTTT. This gives the protein CASSTDRSNQPQHF.

The chain recombines TRBV30 with TRBJ2-7; either TRBD1 or TRBD2 may supply D (5 bases each). The V gene's germline CDR1 is GTSNPN and CDR2 SVGIG (reference sequence). V was cut by 5 bases and J by 3 bases, with 8 bases left in between. The CDR3 consists of 11 residues. CDR3 DNA: TGTGCCTGGGGGGACCTCTACGAGCAGTACTTC. Its translation is CAWGDLYEQYF. Full variable domain (rest looked up from reference TRBV30 and TRBJ2-7): SQTIHQWPATLVQPVGSPLSLECTVEGTSNPNLYWYRQAAGRGLQLLFYSVGIGQISSEVPQNLSASRPQDRQFILSSKKLLLSDSGFYLCAWGDLYEQYFGPGTRLTVT.

This chain connects TRBV11-3 to TRBJ2-3; D is possibly TRBD2 (6 bases). This CDR3 is 15 amino acids long. CDR1 and CDR2 (germline): SGHNT, YENEEA. The germline V and J ends were trimmed by 4 bases and 0 bases, with 11 bases remaining between them. CDR3 residues: CASSSAGESTDTQYF. The CDR3 DNA is TGTGCCAGCAGCTCAGCGGGTGAGAGCACAGATACGCAGTATTTT.

This rearrangement joins TRBV15 to TRBJ2-5, with 10 bases matching TRBD2. After removal of 4 bases from V and 5 bases from J, the junction contained 10 bases not matched to a gene. CDR1 and CDR2 from the germline V gene are LNHNV and YYDKDF (reference sequence). This CDR3 comprises 16 residues. The DNA of the CDR3 is TGTGCCACCAGCACCCGAGGGGGACTAGCGCAGGAGACCCAGTACTTC. Its translation: CATSTRGGLAQETQYF.

Notes on this clone: The sample has other DNA sequences that encode this CDR3 too. The rearrangement links TRBV29-1 to TRBJ2-3, with D possibly TRBD1 on 5 matching bases. V was clipped by 6 bases and J by 3 bases, with 10 bases between them. The CDR3 sequence is 12 residues long. The germline gives CDR1 SQVTM, CDR2 ANQGSEA. The CDR3 DNA reads as TGCAGCGTCGATCCAGGGACAGATACGCAGTATTTT. It specifies CSVDPGTDTQYF.

The CDR3 nucleotides are TGTGCCAGCAGCTTAGATGGGACAGGGCACGAGACCCAGTACTTC. It yields the protein CASSLDGTGHETQYF. V is TRBV11-3 and J is TRBJ2-5; TRBD1 matches 9 bases. After removal of 0 bases from V and 5 bases from J, the junction contained 4 bases not matched to a gene. The CDR3 covers 15 residues. Germline loops: CDR1 SGHNT, CDR2 YENEEA.

The chain uses TRBV7-2 and TRBJ2-1; 9 bases are a match to TRBD2. This CDR3 is 15 amino acids long. V trimming: 3 bases; J trimming: 7 bases; junction bases outside the gene matches: 7. Germline V gene data show CDR1 as SGHTA and CDR2 as FQGNSA. The CDR3 is CASSFSGSRRNEQFF. DNA of the CDR3: TGTGCCAGCAGCTTTAGCGGGAGTCGAAGAAATGAGCAGTTCTTC. Variable domain in full (rest from reference TRBV7-2 and TRBJ2-1): GAGVSQSPSNKVTEKGKDVELRCDPISGHTALYWYRQSLGQGLEFLIYFQGNSAPDKSGLPSDRFSAERTGGSVSTLTIQRTQQEDSAVYLCASSFSGSRRNEQFFGPGTRLTVL.

The V gene is TRBV9, the J gene TRBJ2-2; weak D call: TRBD2 (5 bases). Germline CDR1 SGDLS, CDR2 YYNGEE. V was shortened by 4 bases and J by 1 base, with 17 bases between the two germline ends. The CDR3 is 17 residues long. CDR3 nucleotides: TGTGCCAGCAGCCCGGCCCCGGACTCAAGGAACACCGGGGAGCTGTTTTTT. Encoded protein: CASSPAPDSRNTGELFF.

Only a few counts were recorded for this clone. The chain joins TRBV10-3 to TRBJ2-1, with D perhaps being TRBD1 or TRBD2 (5 bases each). V was trimmed by 3 bases and J by 0 bases, leaving 15 bases between them. Germline V gene data show CDR1 as ENHRY and CDR2 as SYGVKD. The CDR3 runs to 17 residues. In DNA form, the CDR3 reads TGTGCCATCAGTGATAGGTCGGGGCATAGCTCCTACAATGAGCAGTTCTTC. It yields the protein CAISDRSGHSSYNEQFF.